The 9 T cell receptor beta chains given below trace back to one sample, sequenced in a study of blood T cell repertoires in COVID-19. Here immunoSEQ multiplex PCR was the method, and the copy in TCRdb shows in-frame clones only, minus some. The data show about 130,000 clones, approximately 88% seen once. The sequenced material came from peripheral blood. Source of these receptors: a man between 50 and 59 years old with acute or convalescent COVID-19.

The gene calls are TRBV11-2 and TRBJ1-1, with D unresolved. Germline CDR1 and CDR2: SGHAT and FQNNGV. V shed 0 bases and J shed 4 bases, with 6 bases lying between them. The CDR3 spans 13 residues. For the CDR3, the DNA is TGTGCCAGCAGCTTAGATGAGAGCACTGAAGCTTTCTTT. As protein: CASSLDESTEAFF.

The CDR3 here is CASSPGTGSQRPQHF. DNA for the CDR3: TGTGCCAGCAGCCCCGGGACAGGGTCCCAAAGGCCCCAGCATTTT. This rearrangement joins TRBV6-6 to TRBJ1-5; 9 bases match TRBD1. Trimming cost V 6 bases and J 9 bases; bases outside gene matches: 12. The CDR3 length is 15 residues. CDR1 and CDR2 (germline): MNHNY, SVGAGI (reference sequence).

The rearrangement joins TRBV6-4 to TRBJ1-1, with TRBD1 matching 8 bases. The CDR3 consists of 14 residues. V lost 6 bases to trimming and J lost 5 bases; unmatched junction nucleotides: 8. Per the germline V gene, CDR1 is MRHNA and CDR2 is SNTAGT. In DNA form, the CDR3 reads TGTGCCAGCAGGCCCCAGGGGGCAGGAACTGAAGCTTTCTTT. As protein: CASRPQGAGTEAFF.

J is TRBJ2-3 and V is TRBV9, with a tentative D call TRBD2 (6 bases). Trimming removed 1 base from V and 1 base from J, with 10 bases in between. CDR1 is SGDLS, CDR2 YYNGEE, per germline. CDR3 length equals 15 residues. CDR3 sequence (DNA): TGTGCCAGCAGCGTAATGGCTAGCGGCACAGATACGCAGTATTTT. Translation: CASSVMASGTDTQYF.

The sample holds a few counts of this clone. The chain carries TRBV18 and TRBJ1-1, with D possibly being TRBD1 (5 bases). Germline assignment: CDR1 KGHSH and CDR2 LQKENI. Deletions cut 3 bases from V and 8 bases from J, with 13 bases between. The CDR3 length is 13 residues. The CDR3 sequence: CASSPRQGEEAFF. CDR3 bases: TGTGCCAGCTCACCCCGCCAGGGCGAAGAAGCTTTCTTT.

V and J are TRBV25-1 and TRBJ2-5; 8 bases align to TRBD2. The CDR3 has 14 residues. The V gene end was trimmed by 3 bases and the J gene end by 5 bases; junction bases not matched to a gene: 5. The V gene's germline CDR1 is MGHDK and CDR2 SYGVNS. The CDR3 DNA reads TGTGCCAGCAGTGACGTTATAGCGGGGGAGACCCAGTACTTC. Its translation: CASSDVIAGETQYF.

This chain connects TRBV28 to TRBJ2-1; D may be TRBD2 (6 bases). The CDR3 is made up of 16 amino acids. Germline lookup yields CDR1 MDHEN and CDR2 SYDVKM. Trimming cost V 4 bases and J 0 bases, with 13 bases left between them. CDR3 protein: CASSSLRDSSYNEQFF. The CDR3, as DNA: TGTGCCAGCAGTTCACTCCGGGACTCCTCCTACAATGAGCAGTTCTTC. Looking up the rest from reference TRBV28 and TRBJ2-1 gives the full variable domain: DVKVTQSSRYLVKRTGEKVFLECVQDMDHENMFWYRQDPGLGLRLIYFSYDVKMKEKGDIPEGYSVSREKKERFSLILESASTNQTSMYLCASSSLRDSSYNEQFFGPGTRLTVL.

The genes are TRBV3-1 (or the pseudogene TRBV3-2) and TRBJ2-2; weak D call: TRBD1 (5 bases). The CDR3 has 14 amino acids. CDR1 is LGHDT, CDR2 YNNKEL, per germline (reference sequence). Trimming took off 4 bases at V and 7 bases at J, with 13 bases between the two ends. CDR3 DNA: TGTGCCAGCAGCCTGATTCAGGGCTACGGGGAGCTGTTTTTT. Translated: CASSLIQGYGELFF.

The chain uses TRBV5-1 and TRBJ2-1, with D perhaps matching TRBD2 (5 bases). The V and J ends lost 6 bases and 7 bases respectively, with 20 bases between them. The germline CDR1 and CDR2 sequences are SGHRS and YFSETQ. The CDR3 contains 15 residues. Written as DNA, the CDR3 is TGCGCCAGCAAACTAGGCCCGGAAACAACTAATGAGCAGTTCTTC. Amino acid sequence: CASKLGPETTNEQFF.